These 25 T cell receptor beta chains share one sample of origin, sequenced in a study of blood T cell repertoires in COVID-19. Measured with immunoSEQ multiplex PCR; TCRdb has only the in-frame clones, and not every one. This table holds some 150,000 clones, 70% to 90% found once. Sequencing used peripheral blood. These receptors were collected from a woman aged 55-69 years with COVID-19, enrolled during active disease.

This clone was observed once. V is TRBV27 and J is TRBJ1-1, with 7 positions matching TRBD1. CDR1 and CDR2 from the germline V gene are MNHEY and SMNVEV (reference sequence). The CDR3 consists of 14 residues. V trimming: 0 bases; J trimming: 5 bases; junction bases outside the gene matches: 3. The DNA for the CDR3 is TGTGCCAGCAGTTTATCAGGGGGCAGGACTGAAGCTTTCTTT. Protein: CASSLSGGRTEAFF.

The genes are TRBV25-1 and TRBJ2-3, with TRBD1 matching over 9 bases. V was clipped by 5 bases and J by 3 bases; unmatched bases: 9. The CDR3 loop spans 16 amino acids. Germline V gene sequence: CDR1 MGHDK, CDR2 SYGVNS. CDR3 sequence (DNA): TGTGCCAGCAGTAAAGCGAGGGGGACAGGGACAGATACGCAGTATTTT. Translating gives CASSKARGTGTDTQYF.

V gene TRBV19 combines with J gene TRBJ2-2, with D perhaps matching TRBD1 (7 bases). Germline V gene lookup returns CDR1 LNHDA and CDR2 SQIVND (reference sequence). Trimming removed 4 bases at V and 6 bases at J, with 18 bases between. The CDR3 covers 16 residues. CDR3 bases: TGTGCCAGTAGTACGGCAGCAGGGGGGATGCCCGGGGAGCTGTTTTTT. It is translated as CASSTAAGGMPGELFF.

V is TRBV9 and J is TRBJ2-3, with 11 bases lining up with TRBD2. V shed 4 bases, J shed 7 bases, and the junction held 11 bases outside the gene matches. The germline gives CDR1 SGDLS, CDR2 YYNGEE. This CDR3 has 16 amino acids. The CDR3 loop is CASSLATSGILNTQYF. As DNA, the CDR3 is TGTGCCAGCAGCCTAGCGACTAGCGGGATTCTAAATACGCAGTATTTT.

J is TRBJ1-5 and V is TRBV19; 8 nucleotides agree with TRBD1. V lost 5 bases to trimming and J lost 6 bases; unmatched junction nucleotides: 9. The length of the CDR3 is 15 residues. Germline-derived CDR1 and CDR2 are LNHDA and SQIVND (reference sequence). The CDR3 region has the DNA TGTGCCAGTAGTCCGCAGGGGGCTTCGGGTCAGCCCCAGCATTTT. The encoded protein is CASSPQGASGQPQHF.

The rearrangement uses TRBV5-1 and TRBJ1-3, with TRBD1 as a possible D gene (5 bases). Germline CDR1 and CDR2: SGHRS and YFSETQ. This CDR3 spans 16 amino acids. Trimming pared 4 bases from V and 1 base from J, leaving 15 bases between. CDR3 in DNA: TGCGCCAGCAGCCCCAGGACATTCGGATCTGGAAACACCATATATTTT. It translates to CASSPRTFGSGNTIYF.

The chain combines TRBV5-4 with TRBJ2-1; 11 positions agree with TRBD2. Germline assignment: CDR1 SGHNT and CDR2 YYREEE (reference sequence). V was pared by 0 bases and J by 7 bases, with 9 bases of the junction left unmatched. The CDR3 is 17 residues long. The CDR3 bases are TGTGCCAGCAGCTTGGGGGGACGACTAGCGGGATTGAATGAGCAGTTCTTC. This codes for CASSLGGRLAGLNEQFF.

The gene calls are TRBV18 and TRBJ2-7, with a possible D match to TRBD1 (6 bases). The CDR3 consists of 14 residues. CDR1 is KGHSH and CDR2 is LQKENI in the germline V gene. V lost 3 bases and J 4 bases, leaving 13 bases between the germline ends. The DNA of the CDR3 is TGTGCCAGCTCACCGCCCGGACAGCAGTACGAGCAGTACTTC. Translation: CASSPPGQQYEQYF.

The CDR3 DNA follows: TGCGCCAGCAGCCAAGTTTACTTCGGGGGGCGGATTCAGCCCCAGCATTTT. Translation gives CASSQVYFGGRIQPQHF. The chain employs TRBV4-3 and TRBJ1-5, with D perhaps matching TRBD1 (6 bases). V was cut by 1 base and J by 6 bases, with 19 bases left in between. This CDR3 is 17 amino acids long. Germline V lookup: CDR1 LGHNA, CDR2 YSLEER.

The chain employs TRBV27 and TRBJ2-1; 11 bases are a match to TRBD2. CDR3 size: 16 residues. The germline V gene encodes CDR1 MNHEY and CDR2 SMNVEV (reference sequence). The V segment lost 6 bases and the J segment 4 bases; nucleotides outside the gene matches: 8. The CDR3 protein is CASSPTGTSGYNEQFF. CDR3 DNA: TGTGCCAGCAGCCCTACCGGGACTAGCGGATACAATGAGCAGTTCTTC.

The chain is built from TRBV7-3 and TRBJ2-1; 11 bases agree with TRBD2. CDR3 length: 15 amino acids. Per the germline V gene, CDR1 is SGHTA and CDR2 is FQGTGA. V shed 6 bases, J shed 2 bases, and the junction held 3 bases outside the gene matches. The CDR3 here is CASSQTSGTYNEQFF. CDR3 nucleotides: TGTGCCAGCAGTCAGACTAGCGGGACCTACAATGAGCAGTTCTTC.

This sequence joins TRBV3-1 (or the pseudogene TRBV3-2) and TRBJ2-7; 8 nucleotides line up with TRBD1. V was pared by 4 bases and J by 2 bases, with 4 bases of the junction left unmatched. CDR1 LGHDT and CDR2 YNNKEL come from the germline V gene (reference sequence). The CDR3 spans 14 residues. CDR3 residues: CASSPRTGTYEQYF. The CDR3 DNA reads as TGTGCCAGCAGCCCACGGACAGGGACCTACGAGCAGTACTTC.

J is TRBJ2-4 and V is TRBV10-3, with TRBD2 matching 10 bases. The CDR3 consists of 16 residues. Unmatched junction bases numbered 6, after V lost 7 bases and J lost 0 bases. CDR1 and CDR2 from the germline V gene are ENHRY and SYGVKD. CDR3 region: CAIKRLAGIAKNIQYF. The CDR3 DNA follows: TGTGCCATCAAGAGACTAGCGGGTATAGCCAAAAACATTCAGTACTTC.

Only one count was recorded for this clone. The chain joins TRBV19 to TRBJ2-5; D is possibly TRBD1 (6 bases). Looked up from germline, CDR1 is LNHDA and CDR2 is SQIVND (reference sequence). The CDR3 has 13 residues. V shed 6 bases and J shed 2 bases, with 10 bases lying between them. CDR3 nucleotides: TGTGCCAGTAGGATAACAGGGCAAGAGACCCAGTACTTC. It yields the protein CASRITGQETQYF.

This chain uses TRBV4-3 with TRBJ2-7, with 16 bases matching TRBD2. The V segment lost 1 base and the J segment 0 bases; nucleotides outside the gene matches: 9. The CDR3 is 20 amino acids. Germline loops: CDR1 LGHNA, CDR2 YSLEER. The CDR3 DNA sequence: TGCGCCAGCAGCCAAGCTACTCCGGGACTAGCGGGGGGGATCTCCTACGAGCAGTACTTC. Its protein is CASSQATPGLAGGISYEQYF.

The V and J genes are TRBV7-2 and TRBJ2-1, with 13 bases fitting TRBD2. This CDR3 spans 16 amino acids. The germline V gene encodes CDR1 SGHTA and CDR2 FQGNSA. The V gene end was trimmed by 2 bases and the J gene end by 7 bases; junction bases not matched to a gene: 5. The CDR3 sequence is CASSLNQLAGGNEQFF. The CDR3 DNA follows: TGTGCCAGCAGCTTAAATCAACTAGCGGGAGGGAATGAGCAGTTCTTC.

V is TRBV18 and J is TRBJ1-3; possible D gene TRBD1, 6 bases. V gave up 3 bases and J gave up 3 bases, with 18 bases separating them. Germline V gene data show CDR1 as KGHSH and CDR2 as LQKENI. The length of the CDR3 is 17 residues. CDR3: CASSPLSTGRFGNTIYF. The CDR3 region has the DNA TGTGCCAGCTCACCCTTATCCACAGGGAGATTTGGAAACACCATATATTTT. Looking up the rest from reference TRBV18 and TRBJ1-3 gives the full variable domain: NAGVMQNPRHLVRRRGQEARLRCSPMKGHSHVYWYRQLPEEGLKFMVYLQKENIIDESGMPKERFSAEFPKEGPSILRIQQVVRGDSAAYFCASSPLSTGRFGNTIYFGEGSWLTVV.

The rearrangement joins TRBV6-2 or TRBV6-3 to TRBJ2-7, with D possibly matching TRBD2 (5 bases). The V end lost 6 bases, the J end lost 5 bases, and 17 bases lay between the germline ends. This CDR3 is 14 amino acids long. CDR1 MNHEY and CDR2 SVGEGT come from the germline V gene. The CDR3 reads CASSPNRLLHEQYF. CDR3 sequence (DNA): TGTGCCAGCAGCCCCAATAGACTATTACACGAGCAGTACTTC.

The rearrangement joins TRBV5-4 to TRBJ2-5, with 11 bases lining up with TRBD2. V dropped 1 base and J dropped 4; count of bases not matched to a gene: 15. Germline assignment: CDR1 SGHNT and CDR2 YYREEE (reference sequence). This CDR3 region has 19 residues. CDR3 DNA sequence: TGTGCCAGCAGCTTGATCTTAGGTAGCGGGAGGGCCCGAGGAGAGACCCAGTACTTC. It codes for CASSLILGSGRARGETQYF.

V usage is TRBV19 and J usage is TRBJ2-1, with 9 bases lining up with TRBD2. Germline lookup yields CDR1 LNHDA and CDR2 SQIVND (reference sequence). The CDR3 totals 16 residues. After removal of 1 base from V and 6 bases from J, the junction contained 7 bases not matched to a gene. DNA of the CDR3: TGTGCCAGTAGTATAGTTGCGGGAGGGGTGGCCAATGAGCAGTTCTTC. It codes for CASSIVAGGVANEQFF. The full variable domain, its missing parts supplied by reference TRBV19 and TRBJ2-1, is DGGITQSPKYLFRKEGQNVTLSCEQNLNHDAMYWYRQDPGQGLRLIYYSQIVNDFQKGDIAEGYSVSREKKESFPLTVTSAQKNPTAFYLCASSIVAGGVANEQFFGPGTRLTVL.

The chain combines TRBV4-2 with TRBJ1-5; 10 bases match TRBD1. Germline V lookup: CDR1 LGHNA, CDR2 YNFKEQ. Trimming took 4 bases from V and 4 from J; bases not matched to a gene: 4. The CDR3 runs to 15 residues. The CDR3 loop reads CASSPRGQGNQPQHF. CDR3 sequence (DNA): TGTGCCAGCAGCCCCCGGGGACAGGGGAATCAGCCCCAGCATTTT.

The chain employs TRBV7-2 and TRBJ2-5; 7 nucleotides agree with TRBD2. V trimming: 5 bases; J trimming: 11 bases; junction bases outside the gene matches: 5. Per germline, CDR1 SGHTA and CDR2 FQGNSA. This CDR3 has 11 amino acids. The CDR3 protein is CASSLPGLQYF. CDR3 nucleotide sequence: TGTGCCAGCAGCCTCCCGGGACTACAGTACTTC.

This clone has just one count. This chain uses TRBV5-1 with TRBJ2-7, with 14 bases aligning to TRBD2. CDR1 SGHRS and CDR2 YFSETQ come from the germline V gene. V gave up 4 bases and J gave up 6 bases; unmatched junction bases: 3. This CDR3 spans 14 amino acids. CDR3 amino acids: CASSPGLAGGEQYF. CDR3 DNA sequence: TGCGCCAGCAGCCCCGGACTAGCGGGAGGCGAGCAGTACTTC.

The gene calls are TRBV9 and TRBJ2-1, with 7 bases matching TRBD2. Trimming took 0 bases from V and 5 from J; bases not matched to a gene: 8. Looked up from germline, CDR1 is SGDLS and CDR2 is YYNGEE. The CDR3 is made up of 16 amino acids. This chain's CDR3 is CASSVAMRESNNEQFF. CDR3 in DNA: TGTGCCAGCAGCGTAGCTATGCGGGAGAGCAACAATGAGCAGTTCTTC.

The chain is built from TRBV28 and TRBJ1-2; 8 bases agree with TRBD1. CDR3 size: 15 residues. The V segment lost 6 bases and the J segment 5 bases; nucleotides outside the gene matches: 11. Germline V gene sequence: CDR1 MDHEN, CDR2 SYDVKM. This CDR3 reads CASSPMNRGSYGYTF. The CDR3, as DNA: TGTGCCAGCAGCCCCATGAACAGGGGGTCATATGGCTACACCTTC.